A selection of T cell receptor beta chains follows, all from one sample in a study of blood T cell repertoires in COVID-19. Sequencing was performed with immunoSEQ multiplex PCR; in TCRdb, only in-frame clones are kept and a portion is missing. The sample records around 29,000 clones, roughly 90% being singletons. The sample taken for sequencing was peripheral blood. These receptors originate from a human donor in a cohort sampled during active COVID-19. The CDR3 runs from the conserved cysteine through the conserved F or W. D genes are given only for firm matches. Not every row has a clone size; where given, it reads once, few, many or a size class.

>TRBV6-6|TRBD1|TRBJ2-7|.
TGTGCCAGCAGCCCCCGGGACAGACACTACGAGCAGTACTTC
CASSPRDRHYEQYF
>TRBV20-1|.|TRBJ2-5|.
TGCAGTGCCCAATACCAAGAGACCCAGTACTTC
CSAQYQETQYF
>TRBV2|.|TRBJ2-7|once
TGTGCCAGCAGCGGCGGGGCCTACGAGCAGTACTTC
CASSGGAYEQYF
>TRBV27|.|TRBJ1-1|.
TGTGCCAGCAGTTCCCGCGGAGGCGCTGAAGCTTTCTTT
CASSSRGGAEAFF
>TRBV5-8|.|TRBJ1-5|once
TGTGCCAGCAGCTCTAGTTTGAATCAGCCCCAGCATTTT
CASSSSLNQPQHF
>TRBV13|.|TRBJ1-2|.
TGTGCCAGCAGCACGTATACAGAGAACTATGGCTACACCTTC
CASSTYTENYGYTF
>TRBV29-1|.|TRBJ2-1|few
TGCAGCGTTGAGCCAACAGGTTCTCCTCAATACAATGAGCAGTTCTTC
CSVEPTGSPQYNEQFF
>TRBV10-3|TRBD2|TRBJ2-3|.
TGTGCCATCAGTGTAGTTATAGCGGGGGACACAGATACGCAGTATTTT
CAISVVIAGDTDTQYF
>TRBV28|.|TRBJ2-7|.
TGTGCCAGCAGCCCACACCTACAGACCTACGAGCAGTACTTC
CASSPHLQTYEQYF
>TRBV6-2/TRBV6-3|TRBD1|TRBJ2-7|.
TGTGCCAGCAGTTACGGGACAGTTTACGAGCAGTACTTC
CASSYGTVYEQYF
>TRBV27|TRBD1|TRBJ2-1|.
TGTGCCAGCAATCCCCACGGGACAGGTTACAATGAGCAGTTCTTC
CASNPHGTGYNEQFF
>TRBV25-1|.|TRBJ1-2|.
TGTGCCAGTTCCCTAGGCCCCTATGGCTACACCTTC
CASSLGPYGYTF
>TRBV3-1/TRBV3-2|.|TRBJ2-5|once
TGTGCCAGCAGCCCTAGCCTAGGGGGGGGCCAAGAGACCCAGTACTTC
CASSPSLGGGQETQYF
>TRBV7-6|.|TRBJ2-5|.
TGTGCCAGCAGCCTCGACAACGAAGAGACCCAGTACTTC
CASSLDNEETQYF
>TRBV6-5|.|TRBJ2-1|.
TGTGCCAGCACCAGACAGACCAGCTCCTACAATGAGCAGTTCTTC
CASTRQTSSYNEQFF
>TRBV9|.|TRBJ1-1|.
TGTGCCAGCAGCGCCCGCGTGAGGGACACTGAAGCTTTCTTT
CASSARVRDTEAFF
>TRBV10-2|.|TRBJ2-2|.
TGCGCCAGCAGGGACGGGGGCGGGGAGCTGTTTTTT
CASRDGGGELFF
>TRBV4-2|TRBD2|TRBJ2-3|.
TGTGCCAGCAGCCAGAGCGGGGCCATCGCTAGCACAGATACGCAGTATTTT
CASSQSGAIASTDTQYF
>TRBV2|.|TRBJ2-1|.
TGTGCCAGCAGTGAAGCGGGGGCTAGCGGCAGGCGGACCAATGAGCAGTTCTTC
CASSEAGASGRRTNEQFF
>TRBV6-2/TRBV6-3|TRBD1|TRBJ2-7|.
TGTGCCAGCAGTTCCGACCGAGGACAGGCAGCCTACGAGCAGTACTTC
CASSSDRGQAAYEQYF